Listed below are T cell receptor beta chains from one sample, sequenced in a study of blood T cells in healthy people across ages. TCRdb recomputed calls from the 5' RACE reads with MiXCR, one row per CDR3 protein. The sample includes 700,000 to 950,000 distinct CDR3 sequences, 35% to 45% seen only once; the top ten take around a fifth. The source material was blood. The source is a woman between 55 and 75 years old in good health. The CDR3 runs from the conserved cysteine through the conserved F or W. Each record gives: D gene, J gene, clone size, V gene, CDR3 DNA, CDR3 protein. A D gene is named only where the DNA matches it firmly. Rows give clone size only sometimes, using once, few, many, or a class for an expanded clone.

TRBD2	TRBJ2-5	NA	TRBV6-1	TGTGCCAGCAGTGAAGGGGGCGGGGGGCCCCGGTCGGAGACCCAGTACTTC	CASSEGGGGPRSETQYF
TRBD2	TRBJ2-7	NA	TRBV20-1	TGCAGTGCTTATCGCGGGGGACGCCGTAACGAGCAGTACTTC	CSAYRGGRRNEQYF
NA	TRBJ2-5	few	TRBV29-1	TGCAGCGTTGAAGATCCACTAGCCGGCAATGAGCAGTACTTC	CSVEDPLAGNEQYF
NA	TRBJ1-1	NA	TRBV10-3	TGTGCCATCAGTGAGAGTGAGGGGAGGATTGCTGAAGCTTTCTTT	CAISESEGRIAEAFF
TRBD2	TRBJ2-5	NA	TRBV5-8	TGTGCCAGCAGCGTACCGGGACTAGCGGAGGGGGGAACTGAGACCCAGTACTTC	CASSVPGLAEGGTETQYF
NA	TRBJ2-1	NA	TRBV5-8	TGTGCCAGCAGCTTGCAGAGGAGGGAGACCCAGTTCTTC	CASSLQRRETQFF
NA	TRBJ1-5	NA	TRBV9	TGTGCCAGCAGCGTAGCTGGGACTTTAGATCAGCCCCAGCATTTT	CASSVAGTLDQPQHF
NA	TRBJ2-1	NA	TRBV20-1	TGCAGTGCCGAAGCTCAGGGCGACAATGAGCAGTTCTTC	CSAEAQGDNEQFF
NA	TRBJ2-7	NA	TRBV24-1	TGTGCCACCAGTGATGAGGGCTCTCTACAGCACAATGAGCAGTACTTC	CATSDEGSLQHNEQYF
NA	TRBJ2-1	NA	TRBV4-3	TGCGCCAGCAGCCAGTCGACGGGGGTATCTAATGAGCAGTTCTTC	CASSQSTGVSNEQFF
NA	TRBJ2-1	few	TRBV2	TGTGCCAGCAGTGAAGCGCGGTCATACAATGAGCAGTTCTTC	CASSEARSYNEQFF
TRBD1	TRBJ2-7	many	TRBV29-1	TGCAGCGTACGCCGGGACAGGGATTCCTACGAGCAGTACTTC	CSVRRDRDSYEQYF
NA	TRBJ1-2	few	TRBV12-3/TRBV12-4	TGTGCCAGCAGTTTGTTGCAGGGCGACTATGGCTACACCTTC	CASSLLQGDYGYTF
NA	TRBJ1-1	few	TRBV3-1	TGTGCCAGCAGCCAAGATCTACTTAGCGGGGCTTTCTTT	CASSQDLLSGAFF
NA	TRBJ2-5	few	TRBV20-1	TGCAGTGCCAGGGAGGCAGGAGGTTTCCAAGAGACCCAGTACTTC	CSAREAGGFQETQYF